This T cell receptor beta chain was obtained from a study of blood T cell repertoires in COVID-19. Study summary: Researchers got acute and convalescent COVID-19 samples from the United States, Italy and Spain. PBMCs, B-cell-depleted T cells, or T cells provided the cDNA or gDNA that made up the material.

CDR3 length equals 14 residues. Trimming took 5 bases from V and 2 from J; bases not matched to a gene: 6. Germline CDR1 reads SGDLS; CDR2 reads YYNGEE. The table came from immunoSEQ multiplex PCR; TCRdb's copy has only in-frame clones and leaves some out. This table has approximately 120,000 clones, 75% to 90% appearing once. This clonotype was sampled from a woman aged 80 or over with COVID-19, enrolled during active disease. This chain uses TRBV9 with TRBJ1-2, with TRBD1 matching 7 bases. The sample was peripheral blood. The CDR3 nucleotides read TGTGCCAGCAGTTCCTTAGGGGGCAACTATGGCTACACCTTC. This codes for CASSSLGGNYGYTF.